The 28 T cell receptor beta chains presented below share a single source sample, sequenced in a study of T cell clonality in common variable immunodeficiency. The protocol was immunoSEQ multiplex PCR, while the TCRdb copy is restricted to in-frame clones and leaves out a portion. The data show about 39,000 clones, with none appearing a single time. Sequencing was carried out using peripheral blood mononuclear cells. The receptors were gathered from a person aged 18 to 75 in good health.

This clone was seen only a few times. The CDR3 reads CASSDQGLATETQYF. CDR3 DNA (partial): TGTGCCAGTAGCGACCAAGGACTAGCGACTGAGACC. This sequence joins TRBV19 and TRBJ2-5; 9 nucleotides agree with TRBD2. The sequenced fragment ends 3 residues before the CDR3 boundary, so the rest is inferred from the germline J gene. V lost 6 bases to trimming and J lost 5 bases; unmatched junction nucleotides: 10. The CDR3 runs to 15 residues. Per the germline V gene, CDR1 is LNHDA and CDR2 is SQIVND (reference sequence).

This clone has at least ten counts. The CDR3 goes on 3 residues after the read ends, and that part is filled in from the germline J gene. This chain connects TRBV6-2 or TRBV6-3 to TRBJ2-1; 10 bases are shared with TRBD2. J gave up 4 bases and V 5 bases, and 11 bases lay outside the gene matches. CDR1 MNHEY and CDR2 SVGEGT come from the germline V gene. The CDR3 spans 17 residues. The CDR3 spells CASSNVASGGHYNEQFF. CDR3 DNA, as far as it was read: TGTGCCAGCAGTAACGTGGCTAGCGGGGGCCATTACAATGAG.

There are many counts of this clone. The chain's CDR3 is CSARDLRAMNTEAFF. The DNA read from the CDR3 is TGCAGTGCTAGAGATCTCAGGGCCATGAACACTGAA. The chain carries TRBV20-1 and TRBJ1-1, with D possibly matching TRBD1 (5 bases). The CDR3 end falls 3 residues outside the read, so it is completed with the germline J gene. Germline CDR1 is DFQATT and CDR2 is SNEGSKA (reference sequence). The CDR3 spans 15 residues. V lost 0 bases to trimming and J lost 0 bases, with 11 bases between them.

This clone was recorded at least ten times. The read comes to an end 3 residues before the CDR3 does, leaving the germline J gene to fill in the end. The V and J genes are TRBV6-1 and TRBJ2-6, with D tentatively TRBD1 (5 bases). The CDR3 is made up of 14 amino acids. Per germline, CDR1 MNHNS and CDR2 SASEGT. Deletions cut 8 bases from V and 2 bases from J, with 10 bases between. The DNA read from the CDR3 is TGTGCCAGCGGTGTAGGGGCTGGGGCCAACGTC. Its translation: CASGVGAGANV. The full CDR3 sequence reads CASGVGAGANVLTF.

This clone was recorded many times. The sequenced CDR3 bases are TGTGCCAGCTCACGGACAGGGGACTATGGC. It specifies CASSRTGDYG. The whole CDR3 sequence reads CASSRTGDYGYTF. The chain links TRBV5-5 to TRBJ1-2; 9 bases align to TRBD1. The CDR3 is cut off 3 residues early in the read; its end comes from the germline J gene. Germline CDR1 is SGHKS and CDR2 is YYEKEE (reference sequence). The length of the CDR3 is 13 residues. J gave up 3 bases and V 7 bases, and 4 bases lay outside the gene matches.

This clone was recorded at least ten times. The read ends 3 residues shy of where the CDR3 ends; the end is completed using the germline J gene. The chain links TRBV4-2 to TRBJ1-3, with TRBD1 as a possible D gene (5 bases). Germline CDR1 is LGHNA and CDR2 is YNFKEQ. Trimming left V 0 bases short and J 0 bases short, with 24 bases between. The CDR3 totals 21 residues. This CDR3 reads CASSQEQVARGRLNSGNTIYF. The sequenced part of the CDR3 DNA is TGTGCCAGCAGCCAAGAACAGGTCGCTAGGGGTAGACTCAACTCTGGAAACACC.

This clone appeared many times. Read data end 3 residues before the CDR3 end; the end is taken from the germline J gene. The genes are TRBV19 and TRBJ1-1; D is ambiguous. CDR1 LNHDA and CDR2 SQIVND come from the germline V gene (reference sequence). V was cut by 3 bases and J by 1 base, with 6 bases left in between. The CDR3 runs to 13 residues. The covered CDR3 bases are TGTGCCAGTAGTATTTCTACGAACACTGAA. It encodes CASSISTNTE. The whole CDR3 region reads CASSISTNTEAFF.

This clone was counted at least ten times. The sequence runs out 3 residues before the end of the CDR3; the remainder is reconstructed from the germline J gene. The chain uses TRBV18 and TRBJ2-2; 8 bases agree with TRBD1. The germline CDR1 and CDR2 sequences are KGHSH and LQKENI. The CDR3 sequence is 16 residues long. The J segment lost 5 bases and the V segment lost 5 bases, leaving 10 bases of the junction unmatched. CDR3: CASSADRGLATGELFF. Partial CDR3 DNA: TGTGCCAGCTCAGCTGACAGGGGTCTTGCTACCGGGGAG.

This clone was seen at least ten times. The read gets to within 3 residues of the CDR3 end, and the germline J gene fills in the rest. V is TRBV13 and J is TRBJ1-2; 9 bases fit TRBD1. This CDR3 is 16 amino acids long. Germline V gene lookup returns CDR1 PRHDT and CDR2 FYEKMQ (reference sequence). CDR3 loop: CASSQGQGWGVRGYTF. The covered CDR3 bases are TGTGCCAGCAGCCAGGGACAGGGATGGGGTGTGAGAGGC.

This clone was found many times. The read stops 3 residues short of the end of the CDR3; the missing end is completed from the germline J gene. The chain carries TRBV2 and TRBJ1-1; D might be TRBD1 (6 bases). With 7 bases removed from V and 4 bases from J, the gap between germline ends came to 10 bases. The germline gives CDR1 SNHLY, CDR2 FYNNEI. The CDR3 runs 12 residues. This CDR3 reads CASKQGGTEAFF. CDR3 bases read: TGTGCCAGCAAACAGGGAGGCACTGAA.

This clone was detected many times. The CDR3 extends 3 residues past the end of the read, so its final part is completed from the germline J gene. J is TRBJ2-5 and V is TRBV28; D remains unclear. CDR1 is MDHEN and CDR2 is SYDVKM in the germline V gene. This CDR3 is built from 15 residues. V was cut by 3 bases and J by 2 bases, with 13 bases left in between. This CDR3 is CASSFLAAVQETQYF. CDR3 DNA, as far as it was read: TGTGCCAGCAGTTTTTTGGCGGCAGTTCAAGAGACC. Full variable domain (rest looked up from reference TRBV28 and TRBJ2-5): DVKVTQSSRYLVKRTGEKVFLECVQDMDHENMFWYRQDPGLGLRLIYFSYDVKMKEKGDIPEGYSVSREKKERFSLILESASTNQTSMYLCASSFLAAVQETQYFGPGTRLLVL.

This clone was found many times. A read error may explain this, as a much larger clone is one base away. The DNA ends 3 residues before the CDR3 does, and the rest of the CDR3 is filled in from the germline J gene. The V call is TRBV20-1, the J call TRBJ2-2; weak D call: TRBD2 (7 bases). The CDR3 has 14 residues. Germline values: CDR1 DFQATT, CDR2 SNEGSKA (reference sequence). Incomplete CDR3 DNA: TGCAGTGCTATTCCTGGAGGGGGGGCCAACGTG. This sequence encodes CSAIPGGGANV. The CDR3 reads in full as CSAIPGGGANVLFF.

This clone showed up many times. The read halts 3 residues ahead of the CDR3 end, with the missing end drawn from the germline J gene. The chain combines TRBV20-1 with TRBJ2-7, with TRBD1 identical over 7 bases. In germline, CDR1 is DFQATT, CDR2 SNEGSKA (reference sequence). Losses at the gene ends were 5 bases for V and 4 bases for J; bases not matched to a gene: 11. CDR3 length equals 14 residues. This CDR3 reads CSAPLPGQLYEQYF. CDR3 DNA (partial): TGCAGTGCTCCGCTACCGGGACAGCTATACGAG.

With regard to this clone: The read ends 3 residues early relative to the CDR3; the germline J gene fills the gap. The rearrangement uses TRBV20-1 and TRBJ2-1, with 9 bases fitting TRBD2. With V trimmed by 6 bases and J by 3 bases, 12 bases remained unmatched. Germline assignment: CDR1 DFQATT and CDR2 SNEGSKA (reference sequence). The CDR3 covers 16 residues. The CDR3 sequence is CSASHPAGGFYNEQFF. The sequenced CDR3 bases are TGCAGTGCATCCCACCCAGCGGGAGGCTTCTACAATGAG.

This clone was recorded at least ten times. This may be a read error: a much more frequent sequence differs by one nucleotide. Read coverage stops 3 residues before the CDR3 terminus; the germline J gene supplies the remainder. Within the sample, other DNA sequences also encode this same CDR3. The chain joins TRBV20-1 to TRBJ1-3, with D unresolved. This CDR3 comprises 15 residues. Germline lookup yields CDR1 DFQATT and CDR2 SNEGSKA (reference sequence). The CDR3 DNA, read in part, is TGCAGTGCTAGAGATCCGCGGGTCGCTGGAAACACG. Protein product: CSARDPRVAGNT. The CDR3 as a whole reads CSARDPRVAGNTIYF.

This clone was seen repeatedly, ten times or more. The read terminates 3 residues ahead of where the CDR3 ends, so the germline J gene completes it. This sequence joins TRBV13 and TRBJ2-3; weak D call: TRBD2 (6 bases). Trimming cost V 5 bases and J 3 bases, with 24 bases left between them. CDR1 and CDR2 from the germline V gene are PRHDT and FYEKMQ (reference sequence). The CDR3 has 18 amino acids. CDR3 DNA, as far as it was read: TGTGCCAGCAGCCCACCCCGCTTTGGGGGGAGCGGGACAGATACG. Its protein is CASSPPRFGGSGTDT. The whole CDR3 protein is CASSPPRFGGSGTDTQYF.

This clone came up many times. CDR3 loop: CATTAGQGSGANVLTF. The sequenced CDR3 bases are TGTGCCACCACCGCCGGTCAGGGGTCTGGGGCCAACGTC. The rearrangement links TRBV24-1 to TRBJ2-6; perhaps TRBD1 as D (6 bases). The read ends 3 residues before the CDR3 terminus; that terminus is restored from the germline J gene. This CDR3 is 16 amino acids long. Germline CDR1 reads KGHDR; CDR2 reads SFDVKD. V gave up 8 bases and J gave up 1 base, with 14 bases separating them.

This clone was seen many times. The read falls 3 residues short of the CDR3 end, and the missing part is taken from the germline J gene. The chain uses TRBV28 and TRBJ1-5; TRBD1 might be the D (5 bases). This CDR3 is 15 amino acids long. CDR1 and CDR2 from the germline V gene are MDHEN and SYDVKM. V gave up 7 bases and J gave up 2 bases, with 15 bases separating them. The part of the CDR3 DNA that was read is TGTGCCAGCACCGATCAGGGCAGGGGCAATCAGCCC. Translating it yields CASTDQGRGNQP. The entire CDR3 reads CASTDQGRGNQPQHF.

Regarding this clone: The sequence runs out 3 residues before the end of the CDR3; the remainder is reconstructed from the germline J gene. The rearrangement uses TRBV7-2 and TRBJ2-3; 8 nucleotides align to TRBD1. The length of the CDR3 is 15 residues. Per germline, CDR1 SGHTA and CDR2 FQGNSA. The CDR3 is CASSLRTGSNQPQYF. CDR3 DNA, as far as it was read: TGTGCCAGCAGCCTAAGGACAGGGAGCAATCAGCCG. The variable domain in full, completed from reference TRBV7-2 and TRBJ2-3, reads GAGVSQSPSNKVTEKGKDVELRCDPISGHTALYWYRQSLGQGLEFLIYFQGNSAPDKSGLPSDRFSAERTGGSVSTLTIQRTQQEDSAVYLCASSLRTGSNQPQYFGPGTRLTVL.

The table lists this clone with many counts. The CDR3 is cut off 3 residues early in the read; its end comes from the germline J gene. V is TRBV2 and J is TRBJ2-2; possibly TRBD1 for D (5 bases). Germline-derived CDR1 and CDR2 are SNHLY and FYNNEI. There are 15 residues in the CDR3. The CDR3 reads CASSDGGSGANVLFF. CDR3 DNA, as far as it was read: TGTGCCAGCAGTGACGGTGGATCTGGGGCCAACGTG.

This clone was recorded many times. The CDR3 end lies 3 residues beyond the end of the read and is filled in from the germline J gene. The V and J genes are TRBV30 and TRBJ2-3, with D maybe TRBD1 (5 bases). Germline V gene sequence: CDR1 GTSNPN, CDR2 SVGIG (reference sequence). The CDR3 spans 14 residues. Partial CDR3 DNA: TGTGCCTGGAGTCCCCAGGGATGGTCTGAGACG. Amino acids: CAWSPQGWSET. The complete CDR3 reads CAWSPQGWSETQYF.

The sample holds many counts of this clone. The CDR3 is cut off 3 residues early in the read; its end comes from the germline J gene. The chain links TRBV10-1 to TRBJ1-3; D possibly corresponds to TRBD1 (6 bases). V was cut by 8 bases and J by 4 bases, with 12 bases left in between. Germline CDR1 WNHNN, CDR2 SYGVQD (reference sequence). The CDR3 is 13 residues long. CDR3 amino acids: CASSLGAGNTIYF. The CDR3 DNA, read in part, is TGCGCCAGCTCTTTGGGGGCCGGAAACACC.

The CDR3 sequence: CASSADSYGQYF. The CDR3 DNA, read in part, is TGTGCCAGCAGCGCCGACAGCTATGGT. This chain connects TRBV7-9 to TRBJ2-4; D is possibly TRBD1 (5 bases). The read halts 3 residues ahead of the CDR3 end, with the missing end drawn from the germline J gene. Germline-derived CDR1 and CDR2 are SEHNR and FQNEAQ (reference sequence). There are 12 residues in the CDR3. The full variable domain, rest sourced from reference TRBV7-9 and TRBJ2-4, is DTGVSQNPRHKITKRGQNVTFRCDPISEHNRLYWYRQTLGQGPEFLTYFQNEAQLEKSRLLSDRFSAERPKGSFSTLEIQRTEQGDSAMYLCASSADSYGQYFGAGTRLSVL.

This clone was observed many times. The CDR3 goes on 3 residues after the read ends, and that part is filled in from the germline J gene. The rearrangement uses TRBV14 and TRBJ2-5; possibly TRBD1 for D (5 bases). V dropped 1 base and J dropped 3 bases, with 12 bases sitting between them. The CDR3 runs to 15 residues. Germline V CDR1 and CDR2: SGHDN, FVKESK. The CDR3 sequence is CASSQGIRTKETQYF. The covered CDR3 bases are TGTGCCAGCAGCCAAGGAATTCGGACAAAAGAGACC.

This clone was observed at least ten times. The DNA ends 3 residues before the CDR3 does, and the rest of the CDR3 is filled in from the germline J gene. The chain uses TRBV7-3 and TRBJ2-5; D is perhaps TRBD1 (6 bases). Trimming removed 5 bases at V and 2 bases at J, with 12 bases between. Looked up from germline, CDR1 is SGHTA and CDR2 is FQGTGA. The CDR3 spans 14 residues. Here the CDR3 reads CASSPDSGQETQYF. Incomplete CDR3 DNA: TGTGCCAGCAGCCCGGACAGCGGACAAGAGACC. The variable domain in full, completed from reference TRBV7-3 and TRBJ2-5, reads GAGVSQTPSNKVTEKGKYVELRCDPISGHTALYWYRQSLGQGPEFLIYFQGTGAADDSGLPNDRFFAVRPEGSVSTLKIQRTERGDSAVYLCASSPDSGQETQYFGPGTRLLVL.

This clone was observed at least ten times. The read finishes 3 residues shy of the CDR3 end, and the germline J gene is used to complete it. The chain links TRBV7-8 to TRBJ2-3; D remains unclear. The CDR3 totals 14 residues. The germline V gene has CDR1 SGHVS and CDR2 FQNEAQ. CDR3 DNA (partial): TGTGCCAGCAGCCTCTCGGTCGCAACGGGTGCG. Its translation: CASSLSVATGA. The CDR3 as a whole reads CASSLSVATGAQYF.

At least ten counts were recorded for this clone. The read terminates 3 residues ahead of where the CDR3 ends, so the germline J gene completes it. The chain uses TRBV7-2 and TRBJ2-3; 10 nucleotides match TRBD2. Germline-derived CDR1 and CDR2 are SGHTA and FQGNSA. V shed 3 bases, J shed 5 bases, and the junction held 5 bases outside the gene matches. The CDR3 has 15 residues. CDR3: CASSFLPSGRDTQYF. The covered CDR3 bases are TGTGCCAGCAGCTTTTTGCCTAGCGGGAGAGATACG.

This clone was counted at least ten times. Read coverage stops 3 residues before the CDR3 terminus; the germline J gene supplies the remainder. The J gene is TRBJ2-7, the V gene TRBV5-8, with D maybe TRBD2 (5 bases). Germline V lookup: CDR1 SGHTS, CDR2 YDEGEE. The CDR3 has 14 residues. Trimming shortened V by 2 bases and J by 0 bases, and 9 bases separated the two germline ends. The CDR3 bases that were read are TGTGCCAGCAGCTTCCGGGGATCCTCCTACGAG. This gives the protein CASSFRGSSYE. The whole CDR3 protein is CASSFRGSSYEQYF.